These T cell receptor beta chains were read from a single sample in a study of Graves' ophthalmopathy and Graves' hyperthyroidism. TCRdb re-called the multiplex PCR reads with MiXCR, one entry per CDR3 protein. The table has approximately 160,000 distinct CDR3 sequences, 30% to 45% seen once; the top ten hold approximately 9%. The specimen sequenced was peripheral blood. The origin of the receptors is a man aged 30 to 39 with Graves' ophthalmopathy. Both conserved end residues are part of each CDR3. The D gene is left open where the match is weak. Not every row has a clone size; where given, it reads once, few, many or a size class.

>TRBJ1-1|few|-|TRBV12-3/TRBV12-4
CASSFTRQTEAFF
TGTGCCAGCAGTTTTACAAGGCAGACTGAAGCTTTCTTT
>TRBJ2-7|once|-|TRBV2
CASRGDGNYEQYF
TGTGCCAGCAGGGGGGACGGGAACTACGAGCAGTACTTC
>TRBJ2-7|-|-|TRBV24-1
CATSDLGGREQYF
TGTGCCACCAGTGATTTGGGGGGTCGCGAGCAGTACTTC
>TRBJ2-7|-|TRBD1|TRBV6-1
CASSPGQVRGSEQYF
TGTGCCAGCAGTCCGGGACAGGTGCGAGGGAGCGAGCAGTACTTC
>TRBJ2-7|many|-|TRBV28
CASSLERGLLYEQYF
TGTGCCAGCAGTTTAGAACGGGGGCTGCTCTACGAGCAGTACTTC
>TRBJ1-5|many|-|TRBV12-3/TRBV12-4
CASSLTGGIYSNQPQHF
TGTGCCAGCAGTTTGACGGGAGGGATATATAGCAATCAGCCCCAGCATTTT
>TRBJ1-1|once|-|TRBV5-8
CASSLVRGGEAFF
TGTGCCAGCAGCTTGGTAAGGGGCGGTGAAGCTTTCTTT
>TRBJ2-7|-|TRBD2|TRBV28
CASSLEGLAVDEQYF
TGTGCCAGCAGCTTGGAGGGACTAGCGGTCGACGAGCAGTACTTC
>TRBJ1-1|many|-|TRBV19
CASSLAGIRGNTEAFF
TGTGCCAGTAGTCTAGCAGGCATTAGGGGAAACACTGAAGCTTTCTTT
>TRBJ2-7|many|-|TRBV20-1
CSARDTGPGSYEQYF
TGCAGTGCTAGAGATACGGGGCCCGGCTCCTACGAGCAGTACTTC
>TRBJ1-2|-|TRBD1|TRBV6-5
CANRRGRDYGYTF
TGTGCCAACCGAAGGGGGCGCGACTATGGCTACACCTTC
>TRBJ1-2|-|TRBD1|TRBV2
CASSATGGVGYTF
TGTGCCAGCAGTGCCACAGGGGGAGTAGGCTACACCTTC
>TRBJ2-7|many|-|TRBV19
CASSLKPREQLLYEQYF
TGTGCCAGTAGTCTGAAACCCCGGGAACAGCTCCTCTACGAGCAGTACTTC
>TRBJ2-7|-|TRBD1|TRBV28
CASTDSRYLRDSSYEQYF
TGTGCCAGCACCGACTCCCGGTATCTCCGGGACAGCTCCTACGAGCAGTACTTC